Below are 14 T cell receptor beta chains sequenced from a single sample in a study of cytomegalovirus exposure and HLA in healthy donors. 13 Jbeta primers and 60 Vbeta primers were used for the PCR. TCRdb's copy holds only in-frame clones and misses some; the assay was immunoSEQ multiplex PCR. The sample lists around 100,000 clones, approximately 70% occurring once. Sequences were obtained from PBMCs. Source of these receptors: a man younger than 40 in good health and CMV-seropositive.

This sequence joins TRBV30 and TRBJ1-1; D remains unclear. The V and J ends lost 3 bases and 7 bases respectively, with 9 bases between them. This CDR3 region has 11 residues. From germline, CDR1 is GTSNPN and CDR2 SVGIG (reference sequence). The CDR3 DNA reads as TGTGCCTGGAGGACGGAGCTTGAAGCTTTCTTT. This sequence encodes CAWRTELEAFF.

The V call is TRBV11-3, the J call TRBJ2-2; 8 bases agree with TRBD2. The CDR3 contains 16 residues. CDR1 is SGHNT, CDR2 YENEEA, per germline. Trimming took 6 bases from V and 3 from J; bases not matched to a gene: 9. CDR3 nucleotide sequence: TGTGCCAGCAGGAGACCCGGGGGGGCCGACACCGGGGAGCTGTTTTTT. Protein: CASRRPGGADTGELFF.

This clone was detected a few times. The chain carries TRBV9 and TRBJ1-1, with 7 positions matching TRBD1. CDR1 is SGDLS and CDR2 is YYNGEE in the germline V gene. This CDR3 spans 14 amino acids. Trimming cost V 7 bases and J 1 base; bases outside gene matches: 7. The CDR3: CASSFTGANTEAFF. In DNA, the CDR3 is TGTGCCAGCTCCTTTACAGGGGCGAACACTGAAGCTTTCTTT.

On this clone: The same CDR3 arises from other DNA sequences in this sample as well. The chain employs TRBV5-1 and TRBJ2-7; D ambiguous. V dropped 2 bases and J dropped 1 base, with 7 bases sitting between them. The CDR3 runs to 13 residues. Germline CDR1 reads SGHRS; CDR2 reads YFSETQ. The CDR3 spells CASSFGGSYEQYF. The CDR3 DNA follows: TGCGCCAGCAGCTTTGGCGGATCCTACGAGCAGTACTTC.

The J gene is TRBJ2-1, the V gene TRBV29-1; 9 positions match TRBD1. The CDR3 spans 15 residues. The V gene's germline CDR1 is SQVTM and CDR2 ANQGSEA. V shed 7 bases, J shed 3 bases, and the junction held 10 bases outside the gene matches. CDR3 region: CSAQKDRGVYNEQFF. The CDR3 coding sequence is TGCAGCGCGCAAAAGGACAGGGGCGTCTACAATGAGCAGTTCTTC.

V gene TRBV9 combines with J gene TRBJ1-4; TRBD1 matches at 10 bases. Losses at the gene ends were 5 bases for V and 10 bases for J; bases not matched to a gene: 8. CDR1 and CDR2 (germline): SGDLS, YYNGEE. The CDR3 is 14 residues long. CDR3 DNA sequence: TGTGCCAGCAGTTCTGGGACAGGGGTTGGAAAACTGTTTTTT. It is translated as CASSSGTGVGKLFF.

The chain couples TRBV7-3 to TRBJ2-1, with a weak D call TRBD2 (6 bases). CDR1 SGHTA and CDR2 FQGTGA come from the germline V gene. Deletions cut 2 bases from V and 6 bases from J, with 14 bases between. CDR3 length: 15 residues. The CDR3 protein is CASSLSGDFLNEQFF. CDR3 DNA sequence: TGTGCCAGCAGCTTATCGGGGGATTTTCTCAATGAGCAGTTCTTC.

The chain uses TRBV10-3 and TRBJ1-2; a weak D match, TRBD1 (6 bases). The CDR3 runs to 16 residues. With 0 bases removed from V and 3 bases from J, the gap between germline ends came to 14 bases. Germline V CDR1 and CDR2: ENHRY, SYGVKD. CDR3 loop: CAISESSGGGDYGYTF. CDR3 in DNA: TGTGCCATCAGTGAGTCTTCTGGGGGCGGCGACTATGGCTACACCTTC.

A few counts support this clone. The rearrangement joins TRBV11-3 to TRBJ2-7; D might be TRBD1 (6 bases). V was trimmed by 5 bases and J by 0 bases, leaving 11 bases between them. Germline-derived CDR1 and CDR2 are SGHNT and YENEEA. CDR3 length equals 14 residues. The CDR3 here is CASSIRDTSYEQYF. In DNA, the CDR3 is TGTGCCAGCAGCATCCGGGACACCTCCTACGAGCAGTACTTC. The variable domain in full, with the rest retrieved from reference TRBV11-3 and TRBJ2-7, is EAGVVQSPRYKIIEKKQPVAFWCNPISGHNTLYWYLQNLGQGPELLIRYENEEAVDDSQLPKDRFSAERLKGVDSTLKIQPAELGDSAVYLCASSIRDTSYEQYFGPGTRLTVT.

The V gene is TRBV11-3, the J gene TRBJ2-1; D remains unclear. Germline CDR1 is SGHNT and CDR2 is YENEEA. The CDR3 spans 14 residues. The ends were cut back, 5 bases at V and 1 base at J, with 9 bases in the middle. DNA of the CDR3: TGTGCCAGCAGCCCTTTCGTGTCCTACAATGAGCAGTTCTTC. It translates to CASSPFVSYNEQFF.

This chain links TRBV6-1 with TRBJ2-1; 7 bases map to TRBD1. The germline V gene has CDR1 MNHNS and CDR2 SASEGT. This CDR3 is 17 amino acids long. V shed 2 bases, J shed 5 bases, and the junction held 12 bases outside the gene matches. CDR3 DNA sequence: TGTGCCAGCAGTGAATGGGGTGGGGACAGCGATAACAATGAGCAGTTCTTC. Amino acids: CASSEWGGDSDNNEQFF.

The V and J genes are TRBV27 and TRBJ2-4; TRBD2 is a possible D gene (6 bases). Trimming removed 6 bases from V and 7 bases from J, with 16 bases in between. This CDR3 is built from 14 residues. Germline V gene sequence: CDR1 MNHEY, CDR2 SMNVEV (reference sequence). For the CDR3, the DNA is TGTGCCAGCAGGGTACCGGGACTCCAGAACATTCAGTACTTC. Amino acid sequence: CASRVPGLQNIQYF.

This rearrangement joins TRBV7-6 to TRBJ2-3; TRBD2 might be the D (8 bases). Germline values: CDR1 SGHVS, CDR2 FNYEAQ. This CDR3 is built from 18 residues. The ends were cut back, 5 bases at V and 2 bases at J, with 23 bases in the middle. The CDR3: CASSPQQGRGVHTDTQYF. The CDR3 DNA reads TGTGCCAGCAGCCCCCAACAGGGGCGGGGGGTTCACACAGATACGCAGTATTTT.

This clone was seen at least ten times. The chain combines TRBV25-1 with TRBJ2-7; a weak D match, TRBD1 (5 bases). Germline assignment: CDR1 MGHDK and CDR2 SYGVNS. The V end was cut by 7 bases, the J end by 5 bases, with 15 bases between. This CDR3 region has 13 residues. The CDR3 sequence: CASMGGQGHEQYF. CDR3 DNA: TGTGCCAGCATGGGTGGGCAGGGTCACGAGCAGTACTTC.